This record looks at one T cell receptor beta chain sequence and its context. The data originate from a study of OX40 agonist ivuxolimab in advanced cancers. The CDR3 runs to 16 residues. V was pared by 4 bases and J by 3 bases, with 9 bases of the junction left unmatched. CDR1 is SGHKS and CDR2 is YYEKEE in the germline V gene (reference sequence). Produced via immunoSEQ multiplex PCR; TCRdb's table is partial and in-frame only. This table holds about 70,000 clones, around nine tenths found once. The gene calls are TRBV5-5 and TRBJ2-2; 7 positions agree with TRBD1. The clonotype originates from an adult with an advanced solid tumor such as melanoma, head and neck, liver or kidney cancer. Material: CD4+ or CD8+ T cells sorted from blood, obtained in a trial of the OX40 agonist ivuxolimab. CDR3 region: CASSPDRVGDTGELFF. CDR3 in DNA: TGTGCCAGCAGCCCCGACAGGGTAGGGGACACCGGGGAGCTGTTTTTT.